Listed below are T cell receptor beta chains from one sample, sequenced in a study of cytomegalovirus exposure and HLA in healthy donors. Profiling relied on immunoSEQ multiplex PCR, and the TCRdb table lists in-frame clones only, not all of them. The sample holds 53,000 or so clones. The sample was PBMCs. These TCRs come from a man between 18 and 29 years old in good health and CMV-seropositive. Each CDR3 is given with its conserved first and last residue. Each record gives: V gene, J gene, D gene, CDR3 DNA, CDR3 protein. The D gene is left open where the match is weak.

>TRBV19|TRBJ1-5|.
TGTGCCAGTAGTATAGGAGCGGACCAGCCCCAGCATTTT
CASSIGADQPQHF
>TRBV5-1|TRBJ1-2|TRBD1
TGCGCCAGCAGCTCCTTGGACAGGGGGCTTGGGGGCTACACCTTC
CASSSLDRGLGGYTF
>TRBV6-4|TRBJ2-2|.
TGTGCCAGCAGACAGGACCTGGCGAACACCGGGGAGCTGTTTTTT
CASRQDLANTGELFF
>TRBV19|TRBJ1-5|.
TGTGCCAGTAGTCCCCGACCCGGGCAGCCCCAGCATTTT
CASSPRPGQPQHF
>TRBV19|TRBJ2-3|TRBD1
TGTGCCAGTAGTACCGGGACAGCCACAGATACGCAGTATTTT
CASSTGTATDTQYF
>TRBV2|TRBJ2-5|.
TGTGCCAGCAGTGACAGGGTCCTCTTCTCCCCCCAAGAGACCCAGTACTTC
CASSDRVLFSPQETQYF
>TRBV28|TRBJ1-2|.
TGTGCCAGCAGTTTAGAGATTGGACTGTATGGCTACACCTTC
CASSLEIGLYGYTF
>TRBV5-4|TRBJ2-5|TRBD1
TGTGCCAGCAGCTCGGGGGACAGGGGCAGACTGGAGCAGTACTTC
CASSSGDRGRLEQYF
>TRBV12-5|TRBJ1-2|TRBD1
TGTGCTAGTGGCTTCGGACAGGGGGTATCGCCTAACTATGGCTACACCTTC
CASGFGQGVSPNYGYTF
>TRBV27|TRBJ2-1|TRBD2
TGTGCCAGCAGTCCCCGGGATAGCGGGAGTTGGGATGAGCAGTTCTTC
CASSPRDSGSWDEQFF
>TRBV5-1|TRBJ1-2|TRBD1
TGCGCCAGCAGCTTGGTGGCAGGGGGATCTTATGGCTACACCTTC
CASSLVAGGSYGYTF
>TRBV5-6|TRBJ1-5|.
TGTGCCAGCAGCTTGATGGGAAGGCGGGACAATCAGCCCCAGCATTTT
CASSLMGRRDNQPQHF
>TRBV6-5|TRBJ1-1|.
TGTGCCAGCAGTCCAGGGGATACTGAAGCTTTCTTT
CASSPGDTEAFF
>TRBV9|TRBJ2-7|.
TGTGCCAGCAGCGTAGAGGACGGACAAACCTACGAGCAGTACTTC
CASSVEDGQTYEQYF
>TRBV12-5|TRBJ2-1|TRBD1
TGTGCTAGTGGTTTAGGGGACAGGGGGCAGGGTGAGCAGTTCTTC
CASGLGDRGQGEQFF
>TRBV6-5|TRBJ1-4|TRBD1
TGTGCCAGCAGTTACTCGTGGACAGGGAAGAATGAAAAACTGTTTTTT
CASSYSWTGKNEKLFF
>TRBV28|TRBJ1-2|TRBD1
TGTGCCAGTTGGACAGGGGCTCATAACTATGGCTACACCTTC
CASWTGAHNYGYTF
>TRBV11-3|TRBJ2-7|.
TGTGCCAGCAGATCGGACACCTACGAGCAGTACTTC
CASRSDTYEQYF
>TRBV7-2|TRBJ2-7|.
TGTGCCAGCAGCTTCCGTTACGAGCAGTACTTC
CASSFRYEQYF
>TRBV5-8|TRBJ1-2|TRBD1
TGTGCCAGCAGCATTGAACCACAGACAGGGGGTAATGGCTACACCTTC
CASSIEPQTGGNGYTF
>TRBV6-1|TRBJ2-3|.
TGTGCCAGCAGGTCCAGGGGGGTGGGAGATACGCAGTATTTT
CASRSRGVGDTQYF
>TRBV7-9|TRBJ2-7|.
TGTGCCAGCAGCTCAGACCGGGACTCTTCCTACGAGCAGTACTTC
CASSSDRDSSYEQYF